This T cell receptor beta chain was found in a study of blood T cell repertoires in COVID-19. Overall study context: Samples taken during acute and convalescent COVID-19 were collected in the United States, Italy and Spain. Sources were T cells, B-cell-depleted T cells, or PBMCs; the material itself was cDNA or gDNA.

Source study methods: Estimation of nucleated cell counts was performed using reference gene primer amplification. The data were produced by immunoSEQ multiplex PCR, yet TCRdb's version contains in-frame clones alone and is incomplete. V, J and clone size were drawn from that table, and D and trimming were deduced from the DNA. The table shows more than 250,000 clones, with approximately 88% occurring only once. Germline V gene data show CDR1 as KGHSH and CDR2 as LQKENI. The V end was cut by 6 bases, the J end by 0 bases, with 20 bases between. This CDR3 spans 17 amino acids. The chain has TRBV18 and TRBJ1-1; a possible D gene is TRBD1 (5 bases). The source of this sequence is a man between 18 and 35 years old who had recovered from COVID-19. Source material: peripheral blood. The CDR3 region has the DNA TGTGCCAGCTCGCTCCAGATAGGGGCTGGGATGAACACTGAAGCTTTCTTT. This encodes CASSLQIGAGMNTEAFF.